This is a list of T cell receptor beta chains from one sample in a study of T cells after posttransplantation cyclophosphamide. Sequencing used immunoSEQ multiplex PCR; TCRdb keeps in-frame clones, though not all of them. Among 5,500 to 8,000 clones, over 85% were seen once, and the ten largest hold roughly 4%. The starting material was CD8+ T cells sorted from blood, obtained after allogeneic stem cell transplant with posttransplant cyclophosphamide. The receptors were sampled from a male patient aged 55 to 69 who received an allogeneic stem cell transplant from a related donor and was CMV-positive. Some T cells may be provided by the graft donor. CDR3s include the opening cysteine and the closing phenylalanine or tryptophan. Fields, in order: V gene, D gene, clone size, J gene, CDR3 DNA, CDR3 protein. A D gene is named only where the DNA matches it firmly. Size values are once, few and many counts, or a class for expanded clones, and some rows have none.

TRBV4-3	TRBD1	-	TRBJ1-6	TGCGCCAGCAGCCAAGGGACAGGGGGTATTTCACCCCTCCACTTT	CASSQGTGGISPLHF
TRBV5-1	-	-	TRBJ2-7	TGCGCCAGCAGCTTGGGGGGGGTTGGTGAGCAGTACTTC	CASSLGGVGEQYF
TRBV27	-	once	TRBJ2-3	TGTGCCAGCAGTTTATCCCGACCCCCCAGTGCGACTAGCACAGATACGCAGTATTTT	CASSLSRPPSATSTDTQYF
TRBV6-6	-	-	TRBJ2-7	TGTGCCAGCAGTCTAGGGCTAGCCCACACCCCATACGAGCAGTACTTC	CASSLGLAHTPYEQYF
TRBV27	-	-	TRBJ2-7	TGTGCCAGCAGCCGCCAGGGTGGATCCGAGCAGTACTTC	CASSRQGGSEQYF
TRBV27	-	-	TRBJ2-3	TGTGCCAGCAATTCAGGGGCTGTCACAGATACGCAGTATTTT	CASNSGAVTDTQYF
TRBV5-4	-	-	TRBJ2-5	TGTGCCAGCAGCCGCCGGGGAGACGGGGAGACCCAGTACTTC	CASSRRGDGETQYF
TRBV7-9	-	-	TRBJ1-3	TGTGCCAGCAGCTTTGGTCTGGACTTTGGAAACACCATATATTTT	CASSFGLDFGNTIYF
TRBV6-1	TRBD2	-	TRBJ2-7	TGTGCCAGCAGTGAAATCTCGACTAGCCCTTACGAGCAGTACTTC	CASSEISTSPYEQYF
TRBV27	-	-	TRBJ1-1	TGTGCCAGCAGTTTAGTTCCAGGGTCAACTGAAGCTTTCTTT	CASSLVPGSTEAFF
TRBV29-1	-	few	TRBJ2-6	TGCAGCGTTGAGGGGAGCTCTGGGGCCAACGTCCTGACTTTC	CSVEGSSGANVLTF
TRBV6-5	TRBD1	-	TRBJ1-1	TGTGCCAGCAGTTACATCCAGGGGGCGGCGGGCACTGAAGCTTTCTTT	CASSYIQGAAGTEAFF
TRBV13	TRBD1	-	TRBJ2-7	TGTGCCAGCAGCTTAAGACAGGGTCGGGTTCACGAGCAGTACTTC	CASSLRQGRVHEQYF
TRBV4-3	TRBD2	once	TRBJ2-3	TGCGCCAGCAGCCAAGACTCGCGGGGGACCCCCACAGATACGCAGTATTTT	CASSQDSRGTPTDTQYF
TRBV9	TRBD1	-	TRBJ1-1	TGTGCCAGCAGCGCAGGGGGACACACTGAAGCTTTCTTT	CASSAGGHTEAFF
TRBV2	-	-	TRBJ1-5	TGTGCCAGCAGTGAAAAGGGAGGACAGCCCCAGCATTTT	CASSEKGGQPQHF
TRBV7-6	-	-	TRBJ2-5	TGTGCCAGCAGCTCTCAAGAGACCCAGTACTTC	CASSSQETQYF
TRBV4-2	-	-	TRBJ2-2	TGTGCCAGCAGCCAAGATCCTGGGGCCAACACCGGGGAGCTGTTTTTT	CASSQDPGANTGELFF
TRBV9	TRBD2	-	TRBJ2-1	TGTGCCAGCAGCGTAGAAGGAACTAGCGGGGATGAGCAGTTCTTC	CASSVEGTSGDEQFF
TRBV5-4	-	-	TRBJ1-2	TGTGCCAGCAGCTTGGCCAATACAGGGCCAGGCGATGGCTACACCTTC	CASSLANTGPGDGYTF
TRBV6-6	TRBD1	-	TRBJ1-5	TGTGCCAGCAGCCAGGGACAGGGAAGGCAGCCCCAGCATTTT	CASSQGQGRQPQHF
TRBV28	TRBD2	-	TRBJ2-3	TGTGCCAGCAGTTTGGAGATAGCGGGGCCAGGCACAGATACGCAGTATTTT	CASSLEIAGPGTDTQYF
TRBV19	TRBD1	once	TRBJ2-5	TGTGCCAGTAGTCCCGGACAGGGATTGGCGGAGACCCAGTACTTC	CASSPGQGLAETQYF
TRBV7-8	-	-	TRBJ1-5	TGTGCCAGCAGCGGGCAAATCTTTAATCAGCCCCAGCATTTT	CASSGQIFNQPQHF
TRBV27	-	-	TRBJ1-1	TGTGCCAGCAGTTTCGCAGGGGTGAACACTGAAGCTTTCTTT	CASSFAGVNTEAFF
TRBV9	-	-	TRBJ1-1	TGTGCCAGCAGCCATGGGAGGGAGGCCATGAACACTGAAGCTTTCTTT	CASSHGREAMNTEAFF
TRBV9	TRBD1	once	TRBJ1-5	TGTGCCAGCAGCGTCGGACAGGGAAGCAATCAGCCCCAGCATTTT	CASSVGQGSNQPQHF
TRBV5-6	-	-	TRBJ2-2	TGTGCCAGCAGCTCAAACACCGGGGAGCTGTTTTTT	CASSSNTGELFF
TRBV5-8	-	large	TRBJ2-1	TGTGCCAGCAGCCGACGACGGGCGGAGGTCATGGGCCGCAATGAGCAGTTCTTC	CASSRRRAEVMGRNEQFF
TRBV6-5	TRBD1	-	TRBJ1-1	TGTGCCAGCAAACCGGGACAGAGAAACACTGAAGCTTTCTTT	CASKPGQRNTEAFF
TRBV15	TRBD1	-	TRBJ2-2	TGTGCCACCAGCAGAGGACCCCTCGGACAGGGGGCGAACACCGGGGAGCTGTTTTTT	CATSRGPLGQGANTGELFF
TRBV2	-	-	TRBJ2-5	TGTGCCAGCAGAACTTCCGGGTCCCAAGAGACCCAGTACTTC	CASRTSGSQETQYF
TRBV2	-	-	TRBJ1-1	TGTGCCAGCAAGAGAGGTACTGGTATCATGAACACTGAAGCTTTCTTT	CASKRGTGIMNTEAFF
TRBV27	-	-	TRBJ2-5	TGTGCCAGCAGTTTATCTAGGGGGTACCAAGAGACCCAGTACTTC	CASSLSRGYQETQYF
TRBV2	-	once	TRBJ2-5	TGTGCCAGCAGTGAGAACTCTAACCAAGAGACCCAGTACTTC	CASSENSNQETQYF
TRBV4-1	-	-	TRBJ1-1	TGCGCCAGCAGCCTAGGCACGAGCGGAACTGAAGCTTTCTTT	CASSLGTSGTEAFF
TRBV7-2	-	-	TRBJ2-3	TGTGCCAGCAGCTTTGGAGGGTTCGTCCGGGATACGCAGTATTTT	CASSFGGFVRDTQYF
TRBV11-3	-	-	TRBJ2-3	TGTGCCAGCAGCTCTACCAGGAATACGCAGTATTTT	CASSSTRNTQYF
TRBV5-8	-	-	TRBJ1-6	TGTGCCAGCAGCTTCGGCCTGGGCCCAAATTCACCCCTCCACTTT	CASSFGLGPNSPLHF
TRBV19	-	once	TRBJ1-5	TGTGCCAGTAGACAGGGCAATCAGCCCCAGCATTTT	CASRQGNQPQHF
TRBV4-3	-	-	TRBJ2-7	TGCGCCAGCAGCCAAGGGTCAGGTTCCTACGAGCAGTACTTC	CASSQGSGSYEQYF
TRBV27	TRBD2	-	TRBJ2-3	TGTGCCAGCAGTCTTATCGGGACTAGCGCCACAGATACGCAGTATTTT	CASSLIGTSATDTQYF
TRBV6-5	-	-	TRBJ1-5	TGTGCCAGCAGTGACGGGAATCAGCCCCAGCATTTT	CASSDGNQPQHF
TRBV13	TRBD2	-	TRBJ2-1	TGTGCCAGCAGCCCGGGACTAGCGGGGGGAAATGAGCAGTTCTTC	CASSPGLAGGNEQFF
TRBV14	-	-	TRBJ2-7	TGTGCCAGCAGCCAAGATCAGGGCCTTAATGGAGAGCAGTACTTC	CASSQDQGLNGEQYF
TRBV2	TRBD1	-	TRBJ2-3	TGTGCCAGCGGACAGGGTCCGGTTACAGATACGCAGTATTTT	CASGQGPVTDTQYF
TRBV7-9	TRBD1	-	TRBJ2-4	TGTGCCAGCAGCTCTTGGCAGGGGGCGACCAAAAACATTCAGTACTTC	CASSSWQGATKNIQYF
TRBV7-3	TRBD1	-	TRBJ2-7	TGTGCCAGCAGCTTATGGCCCCCGGGACAGGGGTCCTACGAGCAGTACTTC	CASSLWPPGQGSYEQYF
TRBV25-1	TRBD2	-	TRBJ2-5	TGTGCCAGCCAACCAGCGGGGAGGTACCAAGAGACCCAGTACTTC	CASQPAGRYQETQYF
TRBV15	TRBD1	-	TRBJ2-2	TGTGCCACCAGCAGAGATAGGGGACAGCTCACCGGGGAGCTGTTTTTT	CATSRDRGQLTGELFF
TRBV19	-	-	TRBJ1-1	TGTGCCAGTAGTATAGGGGGGGGCACTGAAGCTTTCTTT	CASSIGGGTEAFF
TRBV7-9	-	-	TRBJ2-1	TGTGCCAGCAGCCAAGACCGGGACTCCCACTACAATGAGCAGTTCTTC	CASSQDRDSHYNEQFF
TRBV5-1	TRBD1	-	TRBJ2-1	TGCGCCAGCAGCGGCAGACAGGGTGACAATGAGCAGTTCTTC	CASSGRQGDNEQFF
TRBV7-6	TRBD2	-	TRBJ2-3	TGTGCCAGCAGCTCCTCTCCCGGGGGGGCATCAGATACGCAGTATTTT	CASSSSPGGASDTQYF
TRBV5-6	-	-	TRBJ1-2	TGTGCCAGCAGACCGACCGGGACTTATGGCTACACCTTC	CASRPTGTYGYTF
TRBV4-3	TRBD2	-	TRBJ2-7	TGCGCCAGCAGCCAAGATGTAGGGCGGGGGGGCTACGAGCAGTACTTC	CASSQDVGRGGYEQYF